Listed below are T cell receptor beta chains from one sample, sequenced in a study of T cells after somatic rescue of genetic block. Measured with immunoSEQ multiplex PCR; TCRdb has only the in-frame clones, and not every one. The sample has 80,000 to 90,000 clones; approximately 90% are singletons. The sequenced sample was peripheral blood mononuclear cells (PBMCs). These TCRs come from a woman between 18 and 29 years old. CDR3s include the opening cysteine and the closing phenylalanine or tryptophan. A D gene is named only where the DNA matches it firmly. A clone size is listed for some rows: how often the clone was seen (once, few, many), or a class if it is expanded.

.,.,TRBV30,TRBJ2-1,11,CAWSPAGEQFF,TGTGCCTGGAGCCCCGCAGGTGAGCAGTTCTTC
.,few,TRBV28,TRBJ1-1,14,CASRPTGLRTEAFF,TGTGCCAGCAGGCCCACAGGGTTAAGAACTGAAGCTTTCTTT
.,.,TRBV29-1,TRBJ2-1,12,CSAEPGYNEQFF,TGCAGCGCTGAACCGGGGTACAATGAGCAGTTCTTC
.,once,TRBV28,TRBJ2-5,14,CASSPLHGRETQYF,TGTGCCAGCAGCCCACTCCATGGCCGGGAGACCCAGTACTTC
TRBD2,.,TRBV11-2,TRBJ2-7,13,CATGGGSSYEQYF,TGTGCCACCGGGGGGGGGAGTTCCTACGAGCAGTACTTC
.,.,TRBV5-1,TRBJ2-2,16,CASTIIGTHREGELFF,TGCGCCAGTACCATAATAGGGACCCATAGAGAAGGGGAGCTGTTTTTT
.,.,TRBV28,TRBJ2-1,15,CASSFRAGSSNEQFF,TGTGCCAGCAGTTTTCGGGCAGGGTCCAGCAATGAGCAGTTCTTC
TRBD1,once,TRBV11-1,TRBJ1-2,16,CASSLNYRGQLYGYTF,TGTGCCAGCAGCCTGAACTACAGGGGTCAACTATATGGCTACACCTTC
TRBD1,.,TRBV19,TRBJ1-4,11,CASSKDRGPVF,TGTGCCAGTAGCAAGGACAGGGGGCCCGTTTTT
TRBD1,.,TRBV28,TRBJ2-7,17,CASSRPRGTAVPYEQYF,TGTGCCAGCAGTCGCCCCCGAGGGACAGCCGTACCCTACGAGCAGTACTTC
.,.,TRBV18,TRBJ2-2,16,CASSPPRSLATGELFF,TGTGCCAGCTCACCACCGAGGAGCTTAGCGACCGGGGAGCTGTTTTTT
.,.,TRBV28,TRBJ1-5,13,CASSLSASRPQHF,TGTGCCAGCAGTTTATCGGCGTCTCGGCCCCAGCATTTT
.,.,TRBV19,TRBJ2-2,16,CASTRPSARRTGELFF,TGTGCCAGTACCCGCCCCAGCGCGAGACGCACCGGGGAGCTGTTTTTT
.,few,TRBV2,TRBJ1-1,10,CASSRLTGFF,TGTGCCAGCAGTCGCCTCACAGGGTTCTTT
TRBD2,.,TRBV4-2,TRBJ2-2,17,CASSQDFRTSSGGELFF,TGTGCCAGCAGCCAAGATTTTAGGACTAGTAGTGGCGGGGAGCTGTTTTTT
.,.,TRBV6-5,TRBJ2-2,14,CASRRDHTTGELFF,TGTGCCAGCAGGCGGGACCATACCACCGGGGAGCTGTTTTTT
.,.,TRBV30,TRBJ2-2,14,CVCGLVANTGELFF,TGTGTCTGCGGTCTGGTTGCGAACACCGGGGAGCTGTTTTTT
.,once,TRBV19,TRBJ1-1,11,CASTSDFEAFF,TGTGCCAGCACCTCCGATTTTGAAGCTTTCTTT
.,.,TRBV27,TRBJ2-3,17,CASSLSVRGRTTDTQYF,TGTGCCAGCAGTTTATCTGTGAGGGGACGGACGACAGATACGCAGTATTTT
.,.,TRBV28,TRBJ1-2,15,CASSFRGAGNYGYTF,TGTGCCAGCAGTTTCCGCGGGGCGGGGAACTATGGCTACACCTTC
.,.,TRBV11-3,TRBJ1-6,15,CASSPRSGDNSPLHF,TGTGCCAGCAGCCCCCGTTCCGGGGATAATTCACCCCTCCACTTT
.,.,TRBV19,TRBJ2-5,15,CASSLSPLGGETQYF,TGTGCCAGTAGCCTCTCACCACTTGGGGGAGAGACCCAGTACTTC
.,.,TRBV7-9,TRBJ1-2,14,CASTKWGEPYGYTF,TGTGCCAGCACCAAATGGGGGGAACCCTATGGCTACACCTTC
TRBD2,.,TRBV5-1,TRBJ2-7,13,CASSWAGEGEQYF,TGCGCCAGCTCTTGGGCGGGAGAAGGTGAGCAGTACTTC
.,once,TRBV19,TRBJ1-1,13,CASSISRVPEAFF,TGTGCCAGTAGTATTTCCAGGGTCCCTGAAGCTTTCTTT
TRBD2,.,TRBV6-1,TRBJ2-2,15,CASSEGAGGPGELFF,TGTGCCAGCAGTGAAGGGGCGGGAGGGCCCGGGGAGCTGTTTTTT
.,once,TRBV11-3,TRBJ1-5,10,CASSLRPQHF,TGTGCCAGCAGCTTACGACCCCAGCATTTT
TRBD2,.,TRBV6-4,TRBJ2-1,14,CASSDSTGGAEQFF,TGTGCCAGCAGTGACTCGACGGGAGGTGCTGAGCAGTTCTTC
.,.,TRBV27,TRBJ2-1,14,CASSWSGFQNEQFF,TGTGCCAGCAGTTGGAGCGGTTTCCAGAATGAGCAGTTCTTC
TRBD1,.,TRBV19,TRBJ1-4,15,CASSSGTGVREKLFF,TGTGCCAGTAGTTCCGGGACAGGGGTCAGGGAAAAACTGTTTTTT
.,.,TRBV5-4,TRBJ1-1,16,CASSLSSGARGTEAFF,TGTGCCAGCAGCTTATCATCAGGGGCGCGCGGCACTGAAGCTTTCTTT
TRBD1,.,TRBV6-4,TRBJ1-5,15,CASRQTGYSNQPQHF,TGTGCCAGCAGACAGACAGGGTATAGCAATCAGCCCCAGCATTTT
.,.,TRBV28,TRBJ2-7,16,CASSYIGTQVGYEQYF,TGTGCCAGCAGTTATATCGGGACGCAGGTCGGATACGAGCAGTACTTC
TRBD1,.,TRBV27,TRBJ2-7,15,CASSRPGQGIYEQYF,TGTGCCAGCAGTCGACCGGGACAGGGAATCTACGAGCAGTACTTC
.,.,TRBV5-1,TRBJ2-7,14,CASSLWGNGGEQYF,TGCGCCAGCAGCTTGTGGGGAAACGGGGGAGAGCAGTACTTC
.,.,TRBV7-9,TRBJ2-6,15,CASSESVSGANVLTF,TGTGCCAGCAGCGAATCTGTATCTGGGGCCAACGTCCTGACTTTC
.,.,TRBV27,TRBJ2-3,14,CASSLVGATDTQYF,TGTGCCAGCAGTTTAGTAGGGGCGACAGATACGCAGTATTTT
.,.,TRBV7-9,TRBJ2-7,12,CASSFSDLMLYF,TGTGCCAGCAGCTTTTCGGACCTAATGCTGTACTTC
TRBD2,.,TRBV10-3,TRBJ2-1,15,CAIRVTSGRANEQFF,TGTGCCATCAGGGTGACTAGCGGGAGGGCCAATGAGCAGTTCTTC
.,.,TRBV28,TRBJ1-5,14,CASSYRDSNQPQHF,TGTGCCAGCAGTTACAGGGATAGCAATCAGCCCCAGCATTTT
.,.,TRBV27,TRBJ2-7,17,CASSPLVGREPSKAPYF,TGTGCCAGCAGTCCACTAGTGGGCCGGGAACCCTCCAAAGCGCCGTACTTC
TRBD2,.,TRBV29-1,TRBJ2-3,18,CSVGGLAGDSSSTDTQYF,TGCAGCGTTGGGGGGCTAGCGGGAGACTCCTCTAGCACAGATACGCAGTATTTT
.,.,TRBV10-3,TRBJ1-1,14,CASCVGGGGTEAFF,TGTGCCTCCTGCGTCGGAGGAGGAGGCACTGAAGCTTTCTTT
.,.,TRBV6-5,TRBJ2-6,15,CASSKGLPGANVLTF,TGTGCCAGCAGCAAAGGCCTCCCTGGGGCCAACGTCCTGACTTTC
.,.,TRBV16,TRBJ1-3,17,CASSQSIVRSSGNTIYF,TGTGCCAGCAGCCAATCGATCGTGAGGAGCTCTGGAAACACCATATATTTT
.,.,TRBV5-5,TRBJ1-2,16,CASSSWGGERIDGYTF,TGTGCCAGCAGCTCGTGGGGAGGGGAGAGAATTGATGGCTACACCTTC
.,.,TRBV29-1,TRBJ1-4,14,CSVLYTGTNEKLFF,TGCAGCGTTTTATACACGGGGACTAATGAAAAACTGTTTTTT
.,.,TRBV6-5,TRBJ2-3,15,CASSYSDNRADTQYF,TGTGCCAGCAGTTACTCGGATAACCGGGCAGATACGCAGTATTTT
TRBD2,once,TRBV18,TRBJ2-1,14,CASHSGGSYNEQFF,TGTGCCAGTCATTCGGGAGGGAGCTACAATGAGCAGTTCTTC
.,.,TRBV27,TRBJ2-7,14,CASSWARRGYEQYF,TGTGCCAGCAGTTGGGCGCGGCGAGGGTACGAGCAGTACTTC
.,.,TRBV5-6,TRBJ1-1,15,CASSLVQGRNNEAFF,TGTGCCAGCAGCTTGGTACAGGGTCGGAATAATGAAGCTTTCTTT
TRBD1,few,TRBV29-1,TRBJ1-1,10,CSVGDRVSFF,TGCAGCGTTGGGGACAGGGTTAGTTTCTTT
.,once,TRBV2,TRBJ2-7,13,CASSEGRVGEQYF,TGTGCCAGCAGTGAGGGCAGGGTAGGGGAGCAGTACTTC
.,.,TRBV6-5,TRBJ2-1,15,CASSYSAGVRNEQFF,TGTGCCAGCAGTTACTCGGCGGGCGTGAGGAATGAGCAGTTCTTC
TRBD2,.,TRBV28,TRBJ2-5,17,CASSFLRGLAEQETQYF,TGTGCCAGCAGTTTCCTACGAGGACTAGCGGAACAAGAGACCCAGTACTTC
TRBD1,.,TRBV5-1,TRBJ1-4,16,CASSLSTGGSNEKLFF,TGCGCCAGCAGCTTGTCGACAGGGGGTTCGAATGAAAAACTGTTTTTT
TRBD1,once,TRBV5-6,TRBJ1-5,15,CASSTTGGGNQPQHF,TGTGCCAGCAGCACGACAGGGGGCGGCAATCAGCCCCAGCATTTT